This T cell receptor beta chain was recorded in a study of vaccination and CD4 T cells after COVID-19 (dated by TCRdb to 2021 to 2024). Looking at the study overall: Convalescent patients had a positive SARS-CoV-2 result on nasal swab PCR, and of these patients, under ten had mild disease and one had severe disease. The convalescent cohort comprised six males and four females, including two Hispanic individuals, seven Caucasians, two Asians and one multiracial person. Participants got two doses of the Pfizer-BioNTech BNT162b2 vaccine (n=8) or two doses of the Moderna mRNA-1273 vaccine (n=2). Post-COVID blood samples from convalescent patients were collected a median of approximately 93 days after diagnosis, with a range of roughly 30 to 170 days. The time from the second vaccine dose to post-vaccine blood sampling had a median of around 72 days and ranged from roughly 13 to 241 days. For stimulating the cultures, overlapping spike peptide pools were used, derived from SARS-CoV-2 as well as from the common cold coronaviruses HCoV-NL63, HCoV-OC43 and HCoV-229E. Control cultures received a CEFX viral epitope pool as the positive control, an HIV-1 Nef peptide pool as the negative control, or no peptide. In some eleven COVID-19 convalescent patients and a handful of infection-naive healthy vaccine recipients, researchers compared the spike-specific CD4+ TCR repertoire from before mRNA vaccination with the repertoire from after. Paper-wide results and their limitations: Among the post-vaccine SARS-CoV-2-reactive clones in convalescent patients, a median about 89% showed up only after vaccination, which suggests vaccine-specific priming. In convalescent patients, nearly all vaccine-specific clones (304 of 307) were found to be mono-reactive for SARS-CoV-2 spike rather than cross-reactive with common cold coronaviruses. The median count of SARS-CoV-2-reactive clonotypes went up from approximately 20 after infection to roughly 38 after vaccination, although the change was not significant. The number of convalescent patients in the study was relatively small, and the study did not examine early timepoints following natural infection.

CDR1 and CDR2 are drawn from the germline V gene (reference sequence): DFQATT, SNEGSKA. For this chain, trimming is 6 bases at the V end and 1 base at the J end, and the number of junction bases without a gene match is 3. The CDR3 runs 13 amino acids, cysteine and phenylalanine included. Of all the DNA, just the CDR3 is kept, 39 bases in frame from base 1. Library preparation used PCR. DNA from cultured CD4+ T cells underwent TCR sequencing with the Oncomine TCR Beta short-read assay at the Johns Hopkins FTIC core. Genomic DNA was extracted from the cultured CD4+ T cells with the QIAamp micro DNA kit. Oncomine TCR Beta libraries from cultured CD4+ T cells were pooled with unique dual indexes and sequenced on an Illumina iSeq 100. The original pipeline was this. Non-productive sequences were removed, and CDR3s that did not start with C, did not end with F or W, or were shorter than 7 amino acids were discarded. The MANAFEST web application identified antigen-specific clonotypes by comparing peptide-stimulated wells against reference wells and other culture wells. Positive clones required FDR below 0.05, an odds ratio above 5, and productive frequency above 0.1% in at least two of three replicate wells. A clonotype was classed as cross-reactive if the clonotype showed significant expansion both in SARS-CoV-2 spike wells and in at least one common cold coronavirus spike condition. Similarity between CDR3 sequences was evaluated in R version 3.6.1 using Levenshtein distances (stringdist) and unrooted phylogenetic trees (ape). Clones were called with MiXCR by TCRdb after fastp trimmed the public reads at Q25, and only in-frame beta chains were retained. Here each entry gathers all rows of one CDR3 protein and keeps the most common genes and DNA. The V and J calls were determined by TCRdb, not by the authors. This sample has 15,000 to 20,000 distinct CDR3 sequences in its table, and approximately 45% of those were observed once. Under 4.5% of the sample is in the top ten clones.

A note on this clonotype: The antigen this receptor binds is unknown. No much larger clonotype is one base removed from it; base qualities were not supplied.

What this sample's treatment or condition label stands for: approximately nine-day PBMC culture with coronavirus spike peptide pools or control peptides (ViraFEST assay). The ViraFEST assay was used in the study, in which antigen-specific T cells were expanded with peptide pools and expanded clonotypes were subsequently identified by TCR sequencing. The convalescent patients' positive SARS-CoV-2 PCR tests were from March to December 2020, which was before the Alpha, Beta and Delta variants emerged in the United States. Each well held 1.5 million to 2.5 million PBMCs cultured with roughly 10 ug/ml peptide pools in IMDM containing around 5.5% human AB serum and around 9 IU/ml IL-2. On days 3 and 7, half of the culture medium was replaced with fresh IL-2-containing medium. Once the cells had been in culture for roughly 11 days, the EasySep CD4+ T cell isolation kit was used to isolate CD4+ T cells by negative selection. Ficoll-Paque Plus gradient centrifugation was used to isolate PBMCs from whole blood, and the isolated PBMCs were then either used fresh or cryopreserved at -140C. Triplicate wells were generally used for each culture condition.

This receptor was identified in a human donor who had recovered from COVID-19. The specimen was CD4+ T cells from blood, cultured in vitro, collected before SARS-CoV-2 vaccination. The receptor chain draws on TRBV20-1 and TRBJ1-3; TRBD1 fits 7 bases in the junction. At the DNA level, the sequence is TGCAGTGCAACGACAGGGTCTGGAAACACCATATATTTT. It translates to CSATTGSGNTIYF.